A single sample is the source of the 26 T cell receptor beta chains below, sequenced in a study of T cell responses to AZD1222 COVID-19 vaccine (dated by TCRdb to about 2021). The library was produced with the immunoSEQ multiplex PCR assay. This immuneACCESS table, as held by TCRdb, lists in-frame sequences with V and J called but not all clones. Of the missing ones, under half trace to an unresolved V gene in checked studies; the others have no known cause. The table for this sample lists fewer than 150,000 clones; 85% to 95% of them were counted only once. The ten largest clones represent approximately 9% of the sample. Interpreted using the paper, the time point label stands for: about 28 days (+/-7) after the second vaccine dose. The sequencing here drew on peripheral blood, taken 28 days after the second AZD1222 dose. Every receptor here comes from an adult who received the AZD1222 COVID-19 vaccine.

The genes are TRBV19 and TRBJ2-2; tentatively, D is TRBD1 or TRBD2 (5 bases each). With 6 bases removed from V and 2 bases from J, the gap between germline ends came to 22 bases. Germline V gives CDR1 LNHDA, CDR2 SQIVND (reference sequence). The CDR3 loop spans 18 amino acids. DNA of the CDR3: TGTGCCAGTAGCCTTACGGGGTTGACGGGGCTTAACACCGGGGAGCTGTTTTTT. Residues: CASSLTGLTGLNTGELFF.

V is TRBV5-6 and J is TRBJ1-6, with TRBD1 identical over 8 bases. The germline CDR1 and CDR2 sequences are SGHDT and YYEEEE. V was pared by 4 bases and J by 6 bases, with 6 bases of the junction left unmatched. The CDR3 covers 15 residues. The CDR3 nucleotides are TGTGCCAGCAGCCCAGGACAGGGCTTTAATTCACCCCTCCACTTT. This sequence encodes CASSPGQGFNSPLHF.

In its sample, this clone was seen a few times. The gene calls are TRBV12-3 or TRBV12-4 and TRBJ2-2; D not certain. V was cut by 3 bases and J by 4 bases, with 3 bases left in between. This CDR3 has 12 amino acids. CDR3 nucleotides: TGTGCCAGCAGTTTTGTCACCGGGGAGCTGTTTTTT. It encodes CASSFVTGELFF.

The chain recombines TRBV5-4 with TRBJ2-3, with D unresolved. The CDR3 runs 13 residues. Trimming pared 6 bases from V and 1 base from J, leaving 9 bases between. Germline V CDR1 and CDR2: SGHNT, YYREEE (reference sequence). The CDR3 is CASTAPGTDTQYF. DNA for the CDR3: TGTGCCAGCACCGCCCCCGGCACAGATACGCAGTATTTT.

The chain employs TRBV18 and TRBJ1-5; no clear D. The V end was cut by 6 bases, the J end by 4 bases, with 10 bases between. The CDR3 extends over 13 amino acids. The germline V gene encodes CDR1 KGHSH and CDR2 LQKENI. Here the CDR3 DNA reads TGTGCCAGCTCCTTAACGGAGAATCAGCCCCAGCATTTT. Encoded protein: CASSLTENQPQHF.

This rearrangement joins TRBV6-2 or TRBV6-3 to TRBJ2-3, with 9 nucleotides matching TRBD2. Germline V gene sequence: CDR1 MNHEY, CDR2 SVGEGT. The CDR3 is made up of 19 amino acids. The V segment lost 3 bases and the J segment 2 bases; nucleotides outside the gene matches: 15. The CDR3 loop reads CASSYSRIVLAGNTDTQYF. Here the CDR3 DNA reads TGTGCCAGCAGTTATTCCCGCATCGTCCTAGCGGGGAACACAGATACGCAGTATTTT.

The rearrangement joins TRBV7-9 to TRBJ1-1; the D is unclear. Trimming stripped 1 base from V and 2 bases from J, with 5 bases between. Germline CDR1 and CDR2: SEHNR and FQNEAQ (reference sequence). The CDR3 extends over 13 amino acids. Written as DNA, the CDR3 is TGTGCCAGCAGCTTAGGGGATAACACTGAAGCTTTCTTT. This encodes CASSLGDNTEAFF.

There are a few counts of this clone. The chain couples TRBV9 to TRBJ1-2, with unresolved D. Between the trimmed V and J ends, which lost 4 bases and 4 bases, there was a span of 11 bases. This CDR3 spans 13 amino acids. Germline CDR1 and CDR2: SGDLS and YYNGEE. Written as DNA, the CDR3 is TGTGCCAGCAGCCTCACAAGTGGCTATGGCTACACCTTC. Its translation: CASSLTSGYGYTF.

The V and J genes are TRBV3-1 (or the pseudogene TRBV3-2) and TRBJ2-3, with D unresolved. The germline gives CDR1 LGHDT, CDR2 YNNKEL (reference sequence). Between the trimmed V and J ends, which lost 3 bases and 0 bases, there was a span of 10 bases. CDR3 length equals 15 residues. Here the CDR3 reads CASSQGSSSTDTQYF. For the CDR3, the DNA is TGTGCCAGCAGCCAGGGCAGTTCTAGCACAGATACGCAGTATTTT.

The chain is built from TRBV18 and TRBJ1-6; D ambiguous. From germline, CDR1 is KGHSH and CDR2 LQKENI. V shed 3 bases and J shed 6 bases, with 12 bases lying between them. CDR3 size: 15 residues. Here the CDR3 reads CASSPWEIGNSPLHF. Here the CDR3 DNA reads TGTGCCAGCTCACCTTGGGAGATAGGTAATTCACCCCTCCACTTT.

V is TRBV21-1 and J is TRBJ1-2; no check of the table's D call, TRBD1, against the DNA was made. TRBV21-1 is flagged as a pseudogene. The CDR3 spans 16 residues. CDR3 amino acids: CASSNQRDRADHGYTF. As DNA, the CDR3 is TGTGCCAGCAGCAACCAGAGGGACAGGGCTGACCACGGCTACACCTTC.

The chain combines TRBV6-5 with TRBJ1-6, with TRBD1 matching 7 bases. This CDR3 spans 16 amino acids. Germline CDR1 and CDR2: MNHEY and SVGAGI. Unmatched junction bases numbered 6, after V lost 0 bases and J lost 7 bases. CDR3 amino acids: CASSYSKGGGNSPLHF. The CDR3 DNA is TGTGCCAGCAGTTACTCTAAAGGGGGCGGGAATTCACCCCTCCACTTT.

This clone has a single count. The chain is built from TRBV7-3 and TRBJ1-5; the D is unclear. Between the trimmed V and J ends, which lost 1 base and 0 bases, there was a span of 1 base. Germline CDR1 reads SGHTA; CDR2 reads FQGTGA. The CDR3 contains 13 residues. Here the CDR3 reads CASSLNSNQPQHF. The CDR3 DNA reads as TGTGCCAGCAGCTTAAATAGCAATCAGCCCCAGCATTTT.

The chain employs TRBV7-2 and TRBJ2-7; 10 nucleotides agree with TRBD1. Germline V gene lookup returns CDR1 SGHTA and CDR2 FQGNSA. The V and J ends lost 7 bases and 4 bases, in that order; junction bases with no gene match: 4. The CDR3 totals 13 residues. The CDR3 coding sequence is TGTGCCAGCACCTGGGACAGGGGTTACGAGCAGTACTTC. Amino acids: CASTWDRGYEQYF.

The chain joins TRBV5-6 to TRBJ1-2; D perhaps matches TRBD1 (5 bases). Germline CDR1 is SGHDT and CDR2 is YYEEEE. The CDR3 is 13 amino acids. V was pared by 2 bases and J by 4 bases, with 9 bases between. Here the CDR3 reads CASSFPGGYGYTF. As DNA, the CDR3 is TGTGCCAGCAGCTTTCCCGGGGGCTATGGCTACACCTTC. Full variable domain (missing parts from reference TRBV5-6 and TRBJ1-2): DAGVTQSPTHLIKTRGQQVTLRCSPKSGHDTVSWYQQALGQGPQFIFQYYEEEERQRGNFPDRFSGHQFPNYSSELNVNALLLGDSALYLCASSFPGGYGYTFGSGTRLTVV.

The chain links TRBV27 to TRBJ1-2; 7 nucleotides align to TRBD1. CDR1 and CDR2 from the germline V gene are MNHEY and SMNVEV (reference sequence). The CDR3 runs to 16 residues. J gave up 2 bases and V 6 bases, and 12 bases lay outside the gene matches. The DNA for the CDR3 is TGTGCCAGCAGCCATACCGGGACAGAGAAAAACTATGGCTACACCTTC. This encodes CASSHTGTEKNYGYTF.

V is TRBV4-1 and J is TRBJ1-6; no reliable D call. The germline V gene encodes CDR1 MGHRA and CDR2 YSYEKL. CDR3 length: 18 amino acids. The ends were cut back, 1 base at V and 10 bases at J, with 23 bases in the middle. The CDR3 spells CASSQVALPRLGNSPLHF. For the CDR3, the DNA is TGCGCCAGCAGCCAAGTTGCCCTCCCCAGGTTGGGGAACTCACCCCTCCACTTT.

The chain recombines TRBV19 with TRBJ2-2; D is undetermined. V was clipped by 5 bases and J by 2 bases, with 6 bases between them. Germline loops: CDR1 LNHDA, CDR2 SQIVND (reference sequence). This CDR3 is 13 amino acids long. CDR3: CASSLYNTGELFF. CDR3 DNA sequence: TGTGCCAGTAGTCTCTATAACACCGGGGAGCTGTTTTTT.

The chain combines TRBV18 with TRBJ1-1; D is uncertain. The germline V gene has CDR1 KGHSH and CDR2 LQKENI. V was clipped by 3 bases and J by 7 bases, with 12 bases between them. CDR3 size: 13 residues. CDR3 DNA: TGTGCCAGCTCACCTCTACCCTCCGGTGAAGCTTTCTTT. As protein: CASSPLPSGEAFF.

This chain joins TRBV4-1 and TRBJ2-2; no clear D gene. The V gene's germline CDR1 is MGHRA and CDR2 YSYEKL. With 0 bases removed from V and 0 bases from J, the gap between germline ends came to 5 bases. This CDR3 spans 15 amino acids. The CDR3 here is CASSQDRSNTGELFF. DNA of the CDR3: TGCGCCAGCAGCCAAGATCGCTCGAACACCGGGGAGCTGTTTTTT.

This chain connects TRBV12-3 or TRBV12-4 to TRBJ1-5; D is ambiguous. This CDR3 comprises 12 residues. Trimming removed 6 bases from V and 1 base from J, with 4 bases in between. Written as DNA, the CDR3 is TGTGCCAGCAGGTGGAGCAATCAGCCCCAGCATTTT. It yields the protein CASRWSNQPQHF.

This chain uses TRBV9 with TRBJ2-3; no firm D call. The CDR3 extends over 11 amino acids. The V and J ends lost 4 bases and 2 bases respectively, with 2 bases between them. In germline, CDR1 is SGDLS, CDR2 YYNGEE. DNA of the CDR3: TGTGCCAGCAGCTCCACAGATACGCAGTATTTT. It specifies CASSSTDTQYF.

The rearrangement links TRBV19 to TRBJ2-1; D gene ambiguous. V was trimmed by 6 bases and J by 5 bases, leaving 5 bases between them. CDR3 length: 11 amino acids. Looked up from germline, CDR1 is LNHDA and CDR2 is SQIVND (reference sequence). In DNA form, the CDR3 reads TGTGCCAGTAGATCGAACAATGAGCAGTTCTTC. Residues: CASRSNNEQFF.

The chain uses TRBV28 and TRBJ1-4, with 8 nucleotides matching TRBD1. Germline V CDR1 and CDR2: MDHEN, SYDVKM. CDR3 size: 15 residues. The trim removed 4 bases at V and 7 bases at J, leaving 8 bases unmatched. This CDR3 reads CASSSLDRVREKLFF. The CDR3 coding sequence is TGTGCCAGCAGTTCACTGGACAGGGTACGTGAAAAACTGTTTTTT. The full variable domain, its missing parts supplied by reference TRBV28 and TRBJ1-4, is DVKVTQSSRYLVKRTGEKVFLECVQDMDHENMFWYRQDPGLGLRLIYFSYDVKMKEKGDIPEGYSVSREKKERFSLILESASTNQTSMYLCASSSLDRVREKLFFGSGTQLSVL.

The chain carries TRBV7-8 and TRBJ1-1; D call uncertain. Trimming left V 3 bases short and J 5 bases short, with 13 bases between. CDR1 SGHVS and CDR2 FQNEAQ come from the germline V gene. The CDR3 runs 14 residues. The CDR3: CASSFVNTGTEAFF. CDR3 sequence (DNA): TGTGCCAGCAGCTTCGTAAATACGGGAACTGAAGCTTTCTTT. The full variable domain, in which reference TRBV7-8 and TRBJ1-1 provide the parts outside the CDR3, is GAGVSQSPRYKVAKRGQDVALRCDPISGHVSLFWYQQALGQGPEFLTYFQNEAQLDKSGLPSDRFFAERPEGSVSTLKIQRTQQEDSAVYLCASSFVNTGTEAFFGQGTRLTVV.

The chain employs TRBV7-8 and TRBJ1-5; D gene uncertain. Trimming stripped 0 bases from V and 0 bases from J, with 12 bases between. Germline V gene data show CDR1 as SGHVS and CDR2 as FQNEAQ. There are 17 residues in the CDR3. CDR3 sequence (DNA): TGTGCCAGCAGCTTAGCGAGGGCAAGAAATAGCAATCAGCCCCAGCATTTT. Residues: CASSLARARNSNQPQHF.